The source of this T cell receptor beta chain is a study of CD8+ T cells in alopecia areata. Sorting of CD4+ cells into CD25+CD127- cells was performed for five patients. In the case of this clone: Its antigen remains unidentified.

Whole-study findings and limits: Lesional scalp, especially alopecia totalis/universalis, showed higher clonality than normal scalp.

The CDR3 sequence is 14 residues long. The germline V gene encodes CDR1 SNHLY and CDR2 FYNNEI. The ends were cut back, 6 bases at V and 1 base at J, with 9 bases in the middle. TCR sequencing used cDNA made by reverse transcription of extracted RNA. Libraries were prepared by immunoSEQ multiplex PCR; TCRdb keeps only in-frame clonotypes and omits some of them. This sample yields fewer than 40,000 clones, of which under 65% are seen a single time; less than 2% belongs to the top ten. The clonotype comes from a human donor with alopecia areata. The rearrangement links TRBV2 to TRBJ2-2, with D tentatively TRBD2 (5 bases). Material: CD4+ Tregs sorted from blood. CDR3 region: CASRWTQNTGELFF. The CDR3 nucleotides read TGTGCCAGCAGGTGGACTCAGAACACCGGGGAGCTGTTTTTT. Complete variable domain (other parts from reference TRBV2 and TRBJ2-2): EPEVTQTPSHQVTQMGQEVILRCVPISNHLYFYWYRQILGQKVEFLVSFYNNEISEKSEIFDDQFSVERPDGSNFTLKIRSTKLEDSAMYFCASRWTQNTGELFFGEGSRLTVL.